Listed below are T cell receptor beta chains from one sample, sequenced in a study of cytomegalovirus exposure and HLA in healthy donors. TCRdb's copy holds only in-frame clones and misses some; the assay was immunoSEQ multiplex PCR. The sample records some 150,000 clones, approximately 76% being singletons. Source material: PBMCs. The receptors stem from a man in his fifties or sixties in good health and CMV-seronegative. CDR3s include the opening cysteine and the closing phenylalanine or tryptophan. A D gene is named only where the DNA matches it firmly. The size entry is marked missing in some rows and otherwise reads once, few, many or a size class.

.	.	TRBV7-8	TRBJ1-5	TGTGCCAGCAGCTCCCCGCCGGGAGGGCGGTATAGCAATCAGCCCCAGCATTTT	CASSSPPGGRYSNQPQHF
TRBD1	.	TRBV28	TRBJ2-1	TGTGCCAGCAGTCACAGGACAGGGAAGTTCTTC	CASSHRTGKFF
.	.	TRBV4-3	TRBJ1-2	TGCGCCAGCAGCCAAGTTTCAAGCGGTAATCGGGGCTACACCTTC	CASSQVSSGNRGYTF
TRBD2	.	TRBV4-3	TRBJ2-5	TGCGCCAGCAGCCACCTTCTAGCGGTTCAAGAGACCCAGTACTTC	CASSHLLAVQETQYF
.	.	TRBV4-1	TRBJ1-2	TGCGCCAGCAGCCAAGCCGGGAGACACTATGGCTACACCTTC	CASSQAGRHYGYTF
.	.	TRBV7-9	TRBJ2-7	TGTGCCAGCAGCCCCGGGGTGGGGTTGCAGCAGTACTTC	CASSPGVGLQQYF
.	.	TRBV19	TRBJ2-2	TGTGCCAGTAGGTCGTCCTCCTGGGGGGACACCGGGGAGCTGTTTTTT	CASRSSSWGDTGELFF
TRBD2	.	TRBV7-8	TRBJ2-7	TGTGCCAGCAGCCCCCGGACTAGCCCCTACGAGCAGTACTTC	CASSPRTSPYEQYF
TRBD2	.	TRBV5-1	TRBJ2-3	TGCGCCAGCAGCTTGGGGGTAGCGGGGGTTACAGATACGCAGTATTTT	CASSLGVAGVTDTQYF
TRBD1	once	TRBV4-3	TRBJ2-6	TGCGCCAGCAGCCAATCACAGGGGTCTGGGGCCAACGTCCTGACTTTC	CASSQSQGSGANVLTF
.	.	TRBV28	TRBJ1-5	TGTGCCAGCAGTTTGAACCCGGGGGGCAATCAGCCCCAGCATTTT	CASSLNPGGNQPQHF
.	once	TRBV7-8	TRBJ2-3	TGTGCCAGCAGCTTATCCCCAGGGAACACAGATACGCAGTATTTT	CASSLSPGNTDTQYF
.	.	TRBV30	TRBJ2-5	TGTGCCTGGAGGGCGAGTAGCGGTGGGACCCAGTACTTC	CAWRASSGGTQYF
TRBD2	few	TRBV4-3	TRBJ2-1	TGCGCCAGCACACTAGAAGTTAGCGGGAGGGCCCACAATGAGCAGTTCTTC	CASTLEVSGRAHNEQFF
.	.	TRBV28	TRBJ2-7	TGTGCCAGCAGTATCTCCATTAGTGACGAGCAGTACTTC	CASSISISDEQYF
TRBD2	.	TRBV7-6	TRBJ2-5	TGTGCCAGCAGCGGGAGCGGGAGTACAGAGACCCAGTACTTC	CASSGSGSTETQYF
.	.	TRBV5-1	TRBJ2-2	TGCGCCAGCAGCTTGGACAGGGAAAACACCGGGGAGCTGTTTTTT	CASSLDRENTGELFF
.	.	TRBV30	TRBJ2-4	TGTGCCTGGAGTAACCCACCACAGCTCCACATTCAGTACTTC	CAWSNPPQLHIQYF
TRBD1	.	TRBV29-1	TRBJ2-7	TGCAGCGGGGACAGGGGCAAGGGACTCGAGCAGTACTTC	CSGDRGKGLEQYF
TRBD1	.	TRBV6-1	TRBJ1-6	TGTGCCAGCAGATGGGACAGGGTAAATTCACCCCTCCACTTT	CASRWDRVNSPLHF
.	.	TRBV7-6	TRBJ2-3	TGTGCCAGCAGCCCACACTACAAGAGCACAGATACGCAGTATTTT	CASSPHYKSTDTQYF
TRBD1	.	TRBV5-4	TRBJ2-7	TGTGCCAGCAGCTTGGGAGGGGACAGGGGTTCCTACGAGCAGTACTTC	CASSLGGDRGSYEQYF
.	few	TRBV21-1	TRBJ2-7	TGTGCCAGCAGCAAGGGACTAGCGCCGTCCTACGAGCAGTACTTC	CASSKGLAPSYEQYF
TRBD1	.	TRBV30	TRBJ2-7	TGTGCCTGCGCCAAACAGGGGGCAACCTACGAGCAGTGCTTC	CACAKQGATYEQCF
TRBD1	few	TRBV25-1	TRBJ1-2	TGTGCCAGCACCGCCCCGTGGGACAGGGGGAGTATCGGCTATGGCTACACCTTC	CASTAPWDRGSIGYGYTF
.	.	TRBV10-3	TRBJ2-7	TGTGCCATCAGCGCATCCCCGAGAGAGCAGTACTTC	CAISASPREQYF
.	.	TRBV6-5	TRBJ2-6	TGTGCCAGCAGTCTCCTAATGAACGTCCTGACTTTC	CASSLLMNVLTF
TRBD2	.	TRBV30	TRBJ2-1	TGTGCCTGGAGTGCAAGGCTAGCGGGAGATCGTGAGCAGTTCTTC	CAWSARLAGDREQFF
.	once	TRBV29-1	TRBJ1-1	TGCAGCGTTGGAGACCGGGACACCAACACTGAAGCTTTCTTT	CSVGDRDTNTEAFF
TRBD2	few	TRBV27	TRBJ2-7	TGTGCCAGCGGAAAAGCGGGATCCTACGAGCAGTACTTC	CASGKAGSYEQYF
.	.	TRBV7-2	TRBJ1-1	TGTGCCAGCAGCTTAGTAATGGGGAGTACTGAAGCTTTCTTT	CASSLVMGSTEAFF